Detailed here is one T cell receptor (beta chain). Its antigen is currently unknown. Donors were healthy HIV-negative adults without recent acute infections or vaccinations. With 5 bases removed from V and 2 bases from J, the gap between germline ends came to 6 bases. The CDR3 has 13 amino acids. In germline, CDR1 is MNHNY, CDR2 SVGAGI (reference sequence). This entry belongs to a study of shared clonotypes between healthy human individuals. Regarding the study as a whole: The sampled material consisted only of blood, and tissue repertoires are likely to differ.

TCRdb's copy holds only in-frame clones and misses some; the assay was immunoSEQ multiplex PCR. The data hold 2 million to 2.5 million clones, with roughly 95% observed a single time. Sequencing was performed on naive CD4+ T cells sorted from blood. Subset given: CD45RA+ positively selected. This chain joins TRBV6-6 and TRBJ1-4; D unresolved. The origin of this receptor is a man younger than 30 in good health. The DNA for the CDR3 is TGTGCCAGCAGTGACCTTACTAATGAAAAACTGTTTTTT. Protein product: CASSDLTNEKLFF.